This is a list of T cell receptor beta chains from one sample in a study of blood T cell repertoires in COVID-19. Method: immunoSEQ multiplex PCR; TCRdb's copy keeps in-frame clones and lacks some. This repertoire shows about 250,000 clones, about 86% found once; its top ten account for around 7.9%. Sequenced sample: peripheral blood. Every receptor here comes from a man in his forties with active or convalescent COVID-19. The CDR3 runs from the conserved cysteine through the conserved F or W. D genes are given only for firm matches. Expanded clones get a size class; other rows say once, few or many, or leave the size out.

v_gene: TRBV19; j_gene: TRBJ1-4; abundance: -; d_gene: -; CDR3nt: TGTGCCAGTAGAACTCCATCCGGGACAAGCACTAATGAAAAACTGTTTTTT; CDR3aa: CASRTPSGTSTNEKLFF
v_gene: TRBV7-6; j_gene: TRBJ1-6; abundance: few; d_gene: TRBD1; CDR3nt: TGTGCCAGCAGCTCGGGACAGGGGTCGAATTCACCCCTCCACTTT; CDR3aa: CASSSGQGSNSPLHF
v_gene: TRBV24-1; j_gene: TRBJ2-7; abundance: -; d_gene: TRBD1; CDR3nt: TGTGCCACCAGTGATGGGACAGCGAGTTCCTACGAGCAGTACTTC; CDR3aa: CATSDGTASSYEQYF
v_gene: TRBV4-1; j_gene: TRBJ1-1; abundance: -; d_gene: TRBD1; CDR3nt: TGCGCCAGCAGCCAAGAAATCCACACAGGGGCTGAAGCTTTCTTT; CDR3aa: CASSQEIHTGAEAFF
v_gene: TRBV18; j_gene: TRBJ1-1; abundance: -; d_gene: TRBD1; CDR3nt: TGTGCCAGCTCACAAGAGACAGGGCGCAACACTGAAGCTTTCTTT; CDR3aa: CASSQETGRNTEAFF
v_gene: TRBV19; j_gene: TRBJ2-5; abundance: once; d_gene: TRBD2; CDR3nt: TGTGCCAGTAGTCAAAGACTAGCGGGAGTGGAGGAGACCCAGTACTTC; CDR3aa: CASSQRLAGVEETQYF
v_gene: TRBV5-1; j_gene: TRBJ2-3; abundance: -; d_gene: -; CDR3nt: TGCGCCAGCAGCCCTCAAACAGTTGATACGCAGTATTTT; CDR3aa: CASSPQTVDTQYF
v_gene: TRBV9; j_gene: TRBJ1-1; abundance: -; d_gene: TRBD1; CDR3nt: TGTGCCAGCAGCGTAGATGGACAGGGGGCGACTGAAGCTTTCTTT; CDR3aa: CASSVDGQGATEAFF
v_gene: TRBV6-5; j_gene: TRBJ1-1; abundance: once; d_gene: -; CDR3nt: TGTGCCAGCAGTTACTCCGGCCTAGGGGAGGTAGCTTTCTTT; CDR3aa: CASSYSGLGEVAFF
v_gene: TRBV19; j_gene: TRBJ1-1; abundance: -; d_gene: -; CDR3nt: TGTGCCAGTACCAAGGGGTGGAACACTGAAGCTTTCTTT; CDR3aa: CASTKGWNTEAFF
v_gene: TRBV10-2; j_gene: TRBJ2-7; abundance: once; d_gene: TRBD1; CDR3nt: TGCGCCAGCAGACAGGGGTCCTACGAGCAGTACTTC; CDR3aa: CASRQGSYEQYF
v_gene: TRBV30; j_gene: TRBJ2-1; abundance: -; d_gene: -; CDR3nt: TGTGCCTGGAGTGTAGGAGTTGGGCAGTTCTTC; CDR3aa: CAWSVGVGQFF
v_gene: TRBV6-1; j_gene: TRBJ1-5; abundance: -; d_gene: -; CDR3nt: TGTGCCAGCAGTGAATCGGCGGTCAATCAGCCCCAGCATTTT; CDR3aa: CASSESAVNQPQHF
v_gene: TRBV7-9; j_gene: TRBJ1-1; abundance: -; d_gene: -; CDR3nt: TGTGCCAGCAGCTTACAAGGGCAGGGGCTATCTGAAGCTTTCTTT; CDR3aa: CASSLQGQGLSEAFF
v_gene: TRBV11-2; j_gene: TRBJ2-7; abundance: -; d_gene: TRBD2; CDR3nt: TGTGCCAGCAGTAAACGGTGGAGCGGGGGGGCCACGTACGAGCAGTACTTC; CDR3aa: CASSKRWSGGATYEQYF
v_gene: TRBV7-2; j_gene: TRBJ2-1; abundance: -; d_gene: -; CDR3nt: TGTGCCAGCAGCCTACGGACAACCCCCCCCCAGGATGAGCAGTTCTTC; CDR3aa: CASSLRTTPPQDEQFF
v_gene: TRBV7-9; j_gene: TRBJ1-1; abundance: -; d_gene: TRBD1; CDR3nt: TGTGCCAGCAGCTTGTTTAGGGGGCGAGACACTGAAGCTTTCTTT; CDR3aa: CASSLFRGRDTEAFF
v_gene: TRBV5-1; j_gene: TRBJ1-1; abundance: once; d_gene: TRBD1; CDR3nt: TGCGCCAGCAGCCTGGGGGACAGGGCGGCTGAAGCTTTCTTT; CDR3aa: CASSLGDRAAEAFF
v_gene: TRBV27; j_gene: TRBJ2-2; abundance: -; d_gene: -; CDR3nt: TGTGCCAGCAGTTTATATGGGCAGGGTGCTTTAACCGGGGAGCTGTTTTTT; CDR3aa: CASSLYGQGALTGELFF
v_gene: TRBV5-6; j_gene: TRBJ2-1; abundance: -; d_gene: TRBD2; CDR3nt: TGTGCCAGCAGGGGACTAGCGGGATCTGATGAGCAGTTCTTC; CDR3aa: CASRGLAGSDEQFF
v_gene: TRBV6-2/TRBV6-3; j_gene: TRBJ1-5; abundance: -; d_gene: TRBD1; CDR3nt: TGTGCCAGCAGTTCTCAGGACAGGGTTCAGCCCCAGCATTTT; CDR3aa: CASSSQDRVQPQHF
v_gene: TRBV18; j_gene: TRBJ1-1; abundance: few; d_gene: -; CDR3nt: TGTGCCAGCTCACCAGATACGGGGAAGAACACTGAAGCTTTCTTT; CDR3aa: CASSPDTGKNTEAFF
v_gene: TRBV6-1; j_gene: TRBJ2-6; abundance: few; d_gene: -; CDR3nt: TGTGCCAGCAGTGTCACAGGGTTCGGTGGGGCCAACGTCCTGACTTTC; CDR3aa: CASSVTGFGGANVLTF
v_gene: TRBV7-6; j_gene: TRBJ2-1; abundance: -; d_gene: TRBD1; CDR3nt: TGTGCCAGCAGCTTAAAGGGGGCTAGGGATGAGCAGTTCTTC; CDR3aa: CASSLKGARDEQFF
v_gene: TRBV11-2; j_gene: TRBJ2-5; abundance: once; d_gene: -; CDR3nt: TGTGCCAGCAGCGACAGATTTAAGGGGACCCAGTACTTC; CDR3aa: CASSDRFKGTQYF
v_gene: TRBV30; j_gene: TRBJ1-5; abundance: -; d_gene: -; CDR3nt: TGTGCCTGGAGTGAGGCAGGGCTTCAGCATTTT; CDR3aa: CAWSEAGLQHF
v_gene: TRBV7-2; j_gene: TRBJ2-1; abundance: -; d_gene: TRBD2; CDR3nt: TGTGCCACGAGTATAGCGGGGGGGCTCAATGAGCAGTTCTTC; CDR3aa: CATSIAGGLNEQFF
v_gene: TRBV24-1; j_gene: TRBJ1-1; abundance: -; d_gene: -; CDR3nt: TGTGCCACCAGTGATAACTTGAACACTGAAGCTTTCTTT; CDR3aa: CATSDNLNTEAFF
v_gene: TRBV13; j_gene: TRBJ2-5; abundance: -; d_gene: TRBD1; CDR3nt: TGTGCCAGCAGCTTAGGGGACAGGGGGACGGGGACCCAGTACTTC; CDR3aa: CASSLGDRGTGTQYF
v_gene: TRBV7-9; j_gene: TRBJ2-1; abundance: few; d_gene: -; CDR3nt: TGTGCCAGCAGCTTAGTGGGAGATGAGCAGTTCTTC; CDR3aa: CASSLVGDEQFF
v_gene: TRBV6-5; j_gene: TRBJ2-1; abundance: -; d_gene: TRBD2; CDR3nt: TGTGCCAGCAGTTTCGATCGAGCGGGAGGGGGCAATGAGCAGTTCTTC; CDR3aa: CASSFDRAGGGNEQFF
v_gene: TRBV5-1; j_gene: TRBJ2-3; abundance: -; d_gene: -; CDR3nt: TGCGCCAGCAGCTCCACAGGGGGGGTAGCAGATACGCAGTATTTT; CDR3aa: CASSSTGGVADTQYF
v_gene: TRBV24-1; j_gene: TRBJ2-4; abundance: few; d_gene: TRBD1; CDR3nt: TGTGCCACCAGTGATACCCGCGGGACAGGGGGCCGTCAGTACTTC; CDR3aa: CATSDTRGTGGRQYF
v_gene: TRBV12-3/TRBV12-4; j_gene: TRBJ1-5; abundance: many; d_gene: -; CDR3nt: TGTGCCAGCAGAACAGGGAGCAATCAGCCCCAGCATTTT; CDR3aa: CASRTGSNQPQHF
v_gene: TRBV18; j_gene: TRBJ1-1; abundance: -; d_gene: -; CDR3nt: TGTGCCAGCTCACTACTACAGGGATTGAACACTGAAGCTTTCTTT; CDR3aa: CASSLLQGLNTEAFF
v_gene: TRBV30; j_gene: TRBJ2-7; abundance: few; d_gene: TRBD2; CDR3nt: TGTGCCGCACGGACTAGCGGGTCCTACGAGCAGTACTTC; CDR3aa: CAARTSGSYEQYF
v_gene: TRBV20-1; j_gene: TRBJ1-1; abundance: -; d_gene: -; CDR3nt: TGCAGTGGGCAGGGGAACACTGAAGCTTTCTTT; CDR3aa: CSGQGNTEAFF
v_gene: TRBV7-2; j_gene: TRBJ2-5; abundance: -; d_gene: TRBD2; CDR3nt: TGTGCCAGCAGCTTAGCTGTGGATGAACTAGCGGGGGGGGCCCAGTACTTC; CDR3aa: CASSLAVDELAGGAQYF
v_gene: TRBV4-2; j_gene: TRBJ1-4; abundance: once; d_gene: -; CDR3nt: TGTGCCAGCAGCCAACCCGGGACAACTAATGAAAAACTGTTTTTT; CDR3aa: CASSQPGTTNEKLFF
v_gene: TRBV5-4; j_gene: TRBJ1-1; abundance: many; d_gene: TRBD1; CDR3nt: TGTGCCAGCAGCTTGGGTGGGACAGGGTCGGCTTTCTTT; CDR3aa: CASSLGGTGSAFF
v_gene: TRBV25-1; j_gene: TRBJ2-7; abundance: few; d_gene: -; CDR3nt: TGTGCCAGCAGTGAATCAGGGCTCTCCTACGAGCAGTACTTC; CDR3aa: CASSESGLSYEQYF
v_gene: TRBV5-6; j_gene: TRBJ1-2; abundance: once; d_gene: TRBD1; CDR3nt: TGTGCCAGCAGCCCTATAGGGGGGAAGGGGGCGGATGGCTACACCTTC; CDR3aa: CASSPIGGKGADGYTF
v_gene: TRBV24-1; j_gene: TRBJ1-6; abundance: -; d_gene: -; CDR3nt: TGTGCCACTAACCACCTTCAACGGAATTCACCCCTCCACTTT; CDR3aa: CATNHLQRNSPLHF
v_gene: TRBV6-2/TRBV6-3; j_gene: TRBJ1-2; abundance: -; d_gene: TRBD1; CDR3nt: TGTGCCAGCAGTTCTCCAACAGGGGAGGCCTATGGCTACACCTTC; CDR3aa: CASSSPTGEAYGYTF
v_gene: TRBV18; j_gene: TRBJ2-7; abundance: few; d_gene: -; CDR3nt: TGTGCCAGCTCACCCGAGGTGATAGGCTACGAGCAGTACTTC; CDR3aa: CASSPEVIGYEQYF
v_gene: TRBV12-3/TRBV12-4; j_gene: TRBJ1-2; abundance: -; d_gene: -; CDR3nt: TGTGCCAGCAGTTTAGATGGACACCAATACTACACCTTC; CDR3aa: CASSLDGHQYYTF
v_gene: TRBV19; j_gene: TRBJ1-1; abundance: -; d_gene: -; CDR3nt: TGTGCCAGTAGTAAGGGTCAGGGGAACACTGAAGCTTTCTTT; CDR3aa: CASSKGQGNTEAFF
v_gene: TRBV14; j_gene: TRBJ1-1; abundance: -; d_gene: -; CDR3nt: TGTGCCAGCAGCCCAGGAGGGACTGAAGCTTTCTTT; CDR3aa: CASSPGGTEAFF
v_gene: TRBV7-6; j_gene: TRBJ2-2; abundance: -; d_gene: -; CDR3nt: TGTGCCAGCAGCTTAGCGTTGGCGGGGATCACCGGGGAGCTGTTTTTT; CDR3aa: CASSLALAGITGELFF